This T cell receptor (beta chain) appears in the sequencing data of a study of CD8+ T cells in alopecia areata. Across the whole study: Treated patients were scored for severity by percent of scalp affected.

Findings and caveats of the study: Normal skin contains resident alphabeta T cells, and these are also sequenced in scalp samples. Tofacitinib did not eliminate many expanded lesional clones from scalp or blood. The treated group had a single nonresponder, limiting CD8+ expansion-response conclusions.

Indicated treatment: oral pan-JAK inhibitor, 5-10 mg twice daily. Extraction of RNA preceded its reverse transcription into cDNA, which served as the sequencing template. Profiling relied on immunoSEQ multiplex PCR, and the TCRdb table lists in-frame clones only, not all of them. The sample includes 130,000 or so clones, 85% to 90% of them seen just once. To note about this clone: Its antigen is as yet unknown.

Germline-derived CDR1 and CDR2 are LGHNA and YNFKEQ. The junction had 7 bases not matched to a gene; V was cut back by 2 bases and J by 0 bases. This CDR3 has 17 residues. Material: CD8+ T cells sorted from blood, obtained at week 4, from a patient treated with tofacitinib. V usage is TRBV4-2 and J usage is TRBJ2-1; 7 bases are shared with TRBD1. The sequence derives from a human donor with alopecia areata. This CDR3 reads CASSQSDRASSYNEQFF. Here the CDR3 DNA reads TGTGCCAGCAGCCAATCCGACAGGGCGAGCTCCTACAATGAGCAGTTCTTC.